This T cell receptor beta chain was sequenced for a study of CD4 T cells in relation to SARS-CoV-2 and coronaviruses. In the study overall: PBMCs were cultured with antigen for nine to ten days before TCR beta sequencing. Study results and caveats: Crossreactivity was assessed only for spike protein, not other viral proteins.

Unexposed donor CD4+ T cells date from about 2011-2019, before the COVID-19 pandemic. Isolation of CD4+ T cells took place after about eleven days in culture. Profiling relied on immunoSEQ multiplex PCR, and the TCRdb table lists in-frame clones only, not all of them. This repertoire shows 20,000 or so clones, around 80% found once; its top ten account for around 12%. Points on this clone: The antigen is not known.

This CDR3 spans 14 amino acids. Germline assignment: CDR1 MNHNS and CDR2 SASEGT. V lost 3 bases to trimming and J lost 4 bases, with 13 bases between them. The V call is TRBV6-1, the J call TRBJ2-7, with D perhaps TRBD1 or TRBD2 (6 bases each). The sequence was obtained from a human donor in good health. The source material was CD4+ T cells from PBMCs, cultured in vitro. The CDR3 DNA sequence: TGTGCCAGCAGTGAGCCGGGGGCGGTATACGAGCAGTACTTC. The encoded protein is CASSEPGAVYEQYF.